This T cell receptor beta chain was sequenced during a study of response to subunit inactivated influenza vaccine. General study points: Authors suggested each seasonal flu vaccination may recruit only limited numbers of new T cells.

In regard to this clonotype: Its antigen is as yet unknown.

TCRdb itself ran the RT-PCR reads through MiXCR, one entry per CDR3 protein. The sample lists some 500,000 distinct CDR3 sequences, 16% occurring once. The CDR3 consists of 16 residues. The germline gives CDR1 MNHEY, CDR2 SVGAGI. The V end lost 2 bases, the J end lost 4 bases, and 17 bases lay between the germline ends. The source was CD4+ T cells sorted from PBMCs, collected roughly 24 months after vaccination. The clonotype originates from a man aged 50 to 75 who received an inactivated influenza vaccine. J is TRBJ1-2 and V is TRBV6-5, with D perhaps matching TRBD1 (5 bases). The CDR3: CASSYGDPARGYGYTF. For the CDR3, the DNA is TGTGCCAGCAGTTACGGGGACCCTGCCCGGGGCTATGGCTACACCTTC.